A single sample gave rise to the 3 T cell receptor beta chains below, sequenced in a study of cytomegalovirus exposure and HLA in healthy donors. A multiplex PCR was run with 60 Vbeta primers and 13 Jbeta primers. TCRdb's table, derived via immunoSEQ multiplex PCR, lists solely in-frame clones and lacks some. Among more than 50,000 clones, more than 60% were seen once, and the ten largest hold roughly 25%. Specimen: PBMCs. The receptors here all came from a woman aged 40 to 50 in good health and CMV-seropositive.

The chain couples TRBV6-5 to TRBJ2-2, with a tentative D call TRBD2 (5 bases). Germline V gives CDR1 MNHEY, CDR2 SVGAGI. With 2 bases removed from V and 2 bases from J, the gap between germline ends came to 9 bases. CDR3 length equals 15 residues. CDR3: CASSYEGSNTGELFF. CDR3 sequence (DNA): TGTGCCAGCAGTTACGAGGGATCAAACACCGGGGAGCTGTTTTTT.

The chain carries TRBV13 and TRBJ2-5; TRBD2 aligns across 7 bases. V lost 0 bases to trimming and J lost 5 bases; unmatched junction nucleotides: 9. This CDR3 has 16 residues. Germline values: CDR1 PRHDT, CDR2 FYEKMQ (reference sequence). The DNA for the CDR3 is TGTGCCAGCAGCTTAGGACGACTAGCACTCGGGGAGACCCAGTACTTC. It encodes CASSLGRLALGETQYF. Looking up the rest from reference TRBV13 and TRBJ2-5 gives the full variable domain: AAGVIQSPRHLIKEKRETATLKCYPIPRHDTVYWYQQGPGQDPQFLISFYEKMQSDKGSIPDRFSAQQFSDYHSELNMSSLELGDSALYFCASSLGRLALGETQYFGPGTRLLVL.

The chain carries TRBV18 and TRBJ1-1; 9 bases fit TRBD1. Germline CDR1 reads KGHSH; CDR2 reads LQKENI. The CDR3 contains 13 residues. V was clipped by 4 bases and J by 3 bases; unmatched bases: 0. For the CDR3, the DNA is TGTGCCAGCTCACGGACAGGGGACACTGAAGCTTTCTTT. It yields the protein CASSRTGDTEAFF.